This is a list of T cell receptor beta chains from one sample in a study of identical twins. TCRdb recomputed calls from the 5' RACE reads with MiXCR, one row per CDR3 protein. The data show hundreds of thousands of distinct CDR3 sequences, with roughly 6% seen just once and about 2% held by the top ten. Sequencing was performed on naive T cells sorted from blood. The receptors here all came from a man younger than 35 in good health. The CDR3 runs from the conserved cysteine through the conserved F or W. A D gene is named only where the DNA matches it firmly. The size entry is marked missing in some rows and otherwise reads once, few, many or a size class.

d_call j_call v_call clone_size cdr3_nt cdr3_aa
. TRBJ2-3 TRBV18 few TGTGCCAGCGCCTCACAGCGCGGGTATGTTACGCAGTATTTT CASASQRGYVTQYF
. TRBJ1-3 TRBV7-9 many TGTGCCAGCAGCTTTGGGGACACCTCTGGAAACACCATATATTTT CASSFGDTSGNTIYF
. TRBJ1-5 TRBV3-1 few TGTGCCAGCAGCCACGGGGGAAGCAATCAGCCCCAGCATTTT CASSHGGSNQPQHF
. TRBJ2-1 TRBV10-3 many TGTGCCATCATGGGGGGTAGGGGGCGTTACAATGAGCAGTTCTTC CAIMGGRGRYNEQFF
. TRBJ2-1 TRBV12-3/TRBV12-4 . TGTGCCAGCAGTTTAAGGGGTGCTTCGGAGTTCTTC CASSLRGASEFF
. TRBJ2-3 TRBV20-1 many TGCAGTACCCGCCCCCAGTCCCAGATGGGCACAGATACGCAGTATTTT CSTRPQSQMGTDTQYF
. TRBJ2-1 TRBV30 . TGTGCCCGACTTGTTCGCGATGAGCAGTTCTTC CARLVRDEQFF
. TRBJ2-2 TRBV20-1 . TGCAGTGCTAGAGAGAGCCGGGGAACCGGGGAGCTGTTTTTT CSARESRGTGELFF
TRBD2 TRBJ2-1 TRBV4-1 . TGCGCCAGCAGCCACCCGGGACTAGCTCACAATGAGCAGTTCTTC CASSHPGLAHNEQFF
. TRBJ2-1 TRBV15 many TGTGCCACCAGCAGAGCAAGAAGGGGGTCCTACAATGAGCAGTTCTTC CATSRARRGSYNEQFF
TRBD2 TRBJ2-7 TRBV2 . TGTGCCTGCATAGAGGCGGGAGGTCTCGAGCAGTACTTC CACIEAGGLEQYF
. TRBJ2-3 TRBV6-5 many TGTGCCAGCAGTTACGCAGACACAGATACGCAGTATTTT CASSYADTDTQYF
TRBD2 TRBJ2-1 TRBV20-1 many TGCAGTGCTAGTTCGCCCAGCGGGAGTATTGGCGAGCAGTTCTTC CSASSPSGSIGEQFF
. TRBJ2-3 TRBV29-1 few TGCAGCGCCTCGGGTAGCGTGGCAGATACGCAGTATTTT CSASGSVADTQYF
TRBD2 TRBJ2-2 TRBV9 few TGTGCCAGCAGCGTAGAGGTAGCGGGAGCTGGCGGGGAGCTGTTTTTT CASSVEVAGAGGELFF
. TRBJ1-4 TRBV4-3 . TGCGCCAGCAGCCAAGTCGAGGGGGTCGCTAATGAAAAACTGTTTTTT CASSQVEGVANEKLFF
. TRBJ2-5 TRBV5-6 . TGTGCCAGCAGCTTGGTGACAGATCAAGAGACCCAGTACTTC CASSLVTDQETQYF
. TRBJ2-1 TRBV24-1 . TGTGCCACCAGTGATTTAGAAGGGTTTTCCTACAATGAGCAGTTCTTC CATSDLEGFSYNEQFF
TRBD2 TRBJ2-7 TRBV12-3/TRBV12-4 few TGTGCCAGCAGTCCAACGCCCTCTAGCGGGAGTAGATACGAGCAGTACTTC CASSPTPSSGSRYEQYF
TRBD1 TRBJ2-2 TRBV18 . TGTGCCAGCTCACCACTTGACAGGGTGGATACCGGGGAGCTGTTTTTT CASSPLDRVDTGELFF
TRBD1 TRBJ2-1 TRBV12-3/TRBV12-4 . TGTGCCAGCATACAGGGGGCTCCCTCCTACAATGAGCAGTTCTTC CASIQGAPSYNEQFF
TRBD2 TRBJ2-1 TRBV7-3 many TGTGCCAGCAGCCCAGGGACTACCAATGAGCAGTTCTTC CASSPGTTNEQFF
. TRBJ2-1 TRBV7-7 . TGTGCCAGCAGCGCCAGCGGGCCCAATGAGCAGTTCTTC CASSASGPNEQFF
. TRBJ2-3 TRBV11-2 . TGTGCCAGCAGCTTAGATGGAGTAGCCACAGATACGCAGTATTTT CASSLDGVATDTQYF
TRBD2 TRBJ2-5 TRBV28 many TGTGCCAGCAGCCTGAGGACTAGCAGGGAGACCCAGTACTTC CASSLRTSRETQYF
TRBD1 TRBJ2-5 TRBV25-1 many TGTGCCAGCCCTCCGACAGGGACCGAGACCCAGTACTTC CASPPTGTETQYF
TRBD2 TRBJ2-1 TRBV12-3/TRBV12-4 many TGTGCCAGCAGTTCGGGACTAGCGGGAGGGTACAATGAGCAGTTCTTC CASSSGLAGGYNEQFF
. TRBJ2-5 TRBV4-3 few TGCGCCAGCAGCCAAGAGTTCAGCCCCCGGGTTGAGACCCAGTACTTC CASSQEFSPRVETQYF
. TRBJ2-4 TRBV30 few TGTGCCTGGAGTGTACTAGGGACCGGGGACATTCAGTACTTC CAWSVLGTGDIQYF